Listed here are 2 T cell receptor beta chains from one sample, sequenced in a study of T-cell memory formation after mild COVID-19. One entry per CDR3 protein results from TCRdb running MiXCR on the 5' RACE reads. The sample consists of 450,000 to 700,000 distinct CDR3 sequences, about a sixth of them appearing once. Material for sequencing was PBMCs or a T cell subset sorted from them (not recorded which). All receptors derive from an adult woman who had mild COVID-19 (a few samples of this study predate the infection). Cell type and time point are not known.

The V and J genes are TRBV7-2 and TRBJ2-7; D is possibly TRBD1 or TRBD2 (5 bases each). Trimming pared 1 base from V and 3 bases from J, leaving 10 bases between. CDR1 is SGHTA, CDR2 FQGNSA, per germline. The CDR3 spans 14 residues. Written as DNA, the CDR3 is TGTGCCAGCAGCTTAGGGGGGACCATCTACGAGCAGTACTTC. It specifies CASSLGGTIYEQYF. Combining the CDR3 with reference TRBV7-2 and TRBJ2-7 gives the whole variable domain GAGVSQSPSNKVTEKGKDVELRCDPISGHTALYWYRQSLGQGLEFLIYFQGNSAPDKSGLPSDRFSAERTGGSVSTLTIQRTQQEDSAVYLCASSLGGTIYEQYFGPGTRLTVT.

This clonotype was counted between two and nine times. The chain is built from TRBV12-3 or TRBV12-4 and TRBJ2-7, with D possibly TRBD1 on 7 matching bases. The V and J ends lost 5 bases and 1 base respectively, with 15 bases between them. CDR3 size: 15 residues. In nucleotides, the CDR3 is TGTGCCAGCAGTCGGGGACTGGGACAGTCCTACGAGCAGTACTTC. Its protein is CASSRGLGQSYEQYF.